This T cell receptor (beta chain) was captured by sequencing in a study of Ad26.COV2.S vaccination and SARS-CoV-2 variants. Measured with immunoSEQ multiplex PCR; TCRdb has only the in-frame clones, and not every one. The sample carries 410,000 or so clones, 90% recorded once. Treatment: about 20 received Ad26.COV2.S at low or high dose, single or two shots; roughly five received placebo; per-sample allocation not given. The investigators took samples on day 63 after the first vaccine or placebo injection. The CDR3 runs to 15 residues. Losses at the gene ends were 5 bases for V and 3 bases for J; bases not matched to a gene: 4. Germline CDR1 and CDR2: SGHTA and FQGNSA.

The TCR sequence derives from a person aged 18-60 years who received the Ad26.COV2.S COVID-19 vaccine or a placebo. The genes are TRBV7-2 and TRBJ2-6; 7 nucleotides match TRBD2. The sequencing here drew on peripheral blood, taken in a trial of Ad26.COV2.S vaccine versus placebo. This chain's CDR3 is CASSLGGVGANVLTF. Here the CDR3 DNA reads TGTGCCAGCAGCCTGGGGGGGGTTGGGGCCAACGTCCTGACTTTC.